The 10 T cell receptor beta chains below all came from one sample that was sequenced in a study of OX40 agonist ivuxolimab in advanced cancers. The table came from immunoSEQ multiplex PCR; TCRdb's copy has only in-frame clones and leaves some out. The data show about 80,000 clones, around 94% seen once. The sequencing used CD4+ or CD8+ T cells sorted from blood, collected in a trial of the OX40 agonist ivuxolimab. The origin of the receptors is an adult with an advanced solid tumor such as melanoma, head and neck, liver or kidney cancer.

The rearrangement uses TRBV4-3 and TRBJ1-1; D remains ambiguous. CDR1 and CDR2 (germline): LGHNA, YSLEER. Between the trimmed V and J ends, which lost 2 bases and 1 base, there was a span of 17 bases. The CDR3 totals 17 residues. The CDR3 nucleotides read TGCGCCAGCAGCCAATTATTCCGCGCGGATACGAACACTGAAGCTTTCTTT. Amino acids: CASSQLFRADTNTEAFF.

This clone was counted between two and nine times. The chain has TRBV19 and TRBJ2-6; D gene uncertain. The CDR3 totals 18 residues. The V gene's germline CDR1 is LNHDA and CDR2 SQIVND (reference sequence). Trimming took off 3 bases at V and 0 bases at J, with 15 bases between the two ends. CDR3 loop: CASSIPAIGYSGANVLTF. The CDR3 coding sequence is TGTGCCAGTAGTATCCCTGCGATTGGGTACTCTGGGGCCAACGTCCTGACTTTC.

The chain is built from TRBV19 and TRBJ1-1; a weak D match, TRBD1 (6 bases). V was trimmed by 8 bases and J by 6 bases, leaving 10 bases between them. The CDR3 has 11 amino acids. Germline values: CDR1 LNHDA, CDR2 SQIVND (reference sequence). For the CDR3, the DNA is TGTGCCAGTGTACAGGGCGCTGAAGCTTTCTTT. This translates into CASVQGAEAFF.

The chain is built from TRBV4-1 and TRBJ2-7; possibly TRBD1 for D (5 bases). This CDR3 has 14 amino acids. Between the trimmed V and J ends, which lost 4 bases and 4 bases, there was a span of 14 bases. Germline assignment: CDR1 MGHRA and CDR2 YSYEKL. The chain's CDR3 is CASSLQGLGYEQYF. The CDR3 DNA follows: TGCGCCAGCAGCCTTCAGGGTTTGGGATACGAGCAGTACTTC.

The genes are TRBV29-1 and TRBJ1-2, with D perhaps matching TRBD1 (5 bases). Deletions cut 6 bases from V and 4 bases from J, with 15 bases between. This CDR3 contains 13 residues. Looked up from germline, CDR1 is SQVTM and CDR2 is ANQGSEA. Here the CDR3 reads CSVLETEIYGYTF. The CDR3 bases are TGCAGCGTCCTCGAGACAGAGATCTATGGCTACACCTTC.

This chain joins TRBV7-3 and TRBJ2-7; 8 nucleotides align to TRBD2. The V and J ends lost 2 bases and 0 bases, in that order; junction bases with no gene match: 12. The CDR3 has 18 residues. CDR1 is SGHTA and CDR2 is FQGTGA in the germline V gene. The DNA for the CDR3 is TGTGCCAGCAGCTTACCCCTGTTTAGCGGGAACAGCTCCTACGAGCAGTACTTC. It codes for CASSLPLFSGNSSYEQYF.

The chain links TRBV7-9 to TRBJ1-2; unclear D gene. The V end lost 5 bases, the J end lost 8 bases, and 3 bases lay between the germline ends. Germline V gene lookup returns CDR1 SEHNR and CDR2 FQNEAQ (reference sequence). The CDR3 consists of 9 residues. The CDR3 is CASSGGYTF. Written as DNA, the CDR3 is TGTGCCAGCAGCGGGGGCTACACCTTC.

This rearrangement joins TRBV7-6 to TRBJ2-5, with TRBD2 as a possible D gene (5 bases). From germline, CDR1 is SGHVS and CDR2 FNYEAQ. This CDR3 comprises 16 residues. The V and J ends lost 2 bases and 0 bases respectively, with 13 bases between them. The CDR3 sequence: CASSLSGREYQETQYF. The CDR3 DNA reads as TGTGCCAGCAGCTTATCTGGACGGGAATACCAAGAGACCCAGTACTTC.

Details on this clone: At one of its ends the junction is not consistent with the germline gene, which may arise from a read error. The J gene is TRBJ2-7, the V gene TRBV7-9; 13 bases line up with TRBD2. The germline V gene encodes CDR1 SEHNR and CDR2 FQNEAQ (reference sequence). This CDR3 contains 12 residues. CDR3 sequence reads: CASSLGTSGTLF. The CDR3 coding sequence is TGTGCCAGCAGCCTGGGGACTAGCGGGACCCTTTTC.

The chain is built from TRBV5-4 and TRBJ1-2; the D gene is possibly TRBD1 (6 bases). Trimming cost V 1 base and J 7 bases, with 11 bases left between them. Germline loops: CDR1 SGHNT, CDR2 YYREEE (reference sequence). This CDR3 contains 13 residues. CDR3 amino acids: CASSLTGGTGYTF. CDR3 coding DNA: TGTGCCAGCAGCTTGACGGGGGGCACTGGCTACACCTTC.